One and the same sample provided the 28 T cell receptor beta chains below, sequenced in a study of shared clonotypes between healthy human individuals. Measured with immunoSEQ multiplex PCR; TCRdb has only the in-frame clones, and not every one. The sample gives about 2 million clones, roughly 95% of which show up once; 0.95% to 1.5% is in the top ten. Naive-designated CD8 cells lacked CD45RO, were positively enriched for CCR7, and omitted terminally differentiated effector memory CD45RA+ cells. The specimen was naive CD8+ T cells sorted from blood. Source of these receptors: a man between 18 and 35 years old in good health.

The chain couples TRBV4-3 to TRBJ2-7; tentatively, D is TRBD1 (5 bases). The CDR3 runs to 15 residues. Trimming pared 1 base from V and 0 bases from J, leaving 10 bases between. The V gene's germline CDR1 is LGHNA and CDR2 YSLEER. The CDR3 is CASSQVAGPSYEQYF. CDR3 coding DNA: TGCGCCAGCAGCCAAGTGGCAGGGCCCTCCTACGAGCAGTACTTC.

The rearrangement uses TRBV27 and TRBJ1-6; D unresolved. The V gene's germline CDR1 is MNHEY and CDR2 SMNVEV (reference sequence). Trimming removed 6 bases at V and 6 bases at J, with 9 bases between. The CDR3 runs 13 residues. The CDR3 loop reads CASSPAANSPLHF. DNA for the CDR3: TGTGCCAGCAGCCCGGCGGCTAATTCACCCCTCCACTTT.

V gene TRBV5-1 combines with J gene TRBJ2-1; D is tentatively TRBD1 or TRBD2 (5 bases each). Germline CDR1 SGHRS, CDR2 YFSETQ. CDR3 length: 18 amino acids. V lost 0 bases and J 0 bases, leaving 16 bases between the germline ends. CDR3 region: CASSLGLGTGSSYNEQFF. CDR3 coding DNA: TGCGCCAGCAGCTTGGGTCTAGGGACGGGGAGCTCCTACAATGAGCAGTTCTTC.

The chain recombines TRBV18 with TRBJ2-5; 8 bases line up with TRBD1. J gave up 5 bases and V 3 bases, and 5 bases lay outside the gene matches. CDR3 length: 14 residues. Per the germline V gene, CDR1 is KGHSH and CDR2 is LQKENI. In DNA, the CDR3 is TGTGCCAGCTCACCCGAGAACAGGGGGGAGACCCAGTACTTC. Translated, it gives CASSPENRGETQYF.

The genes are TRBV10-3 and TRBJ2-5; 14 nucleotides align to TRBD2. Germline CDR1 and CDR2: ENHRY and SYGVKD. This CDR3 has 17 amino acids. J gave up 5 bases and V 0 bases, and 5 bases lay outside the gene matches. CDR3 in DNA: TGTGCCATCAGTGAGTCGGGACTAGCGGGGGTTCAGGAGACCCAGTACTTC. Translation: CAISESGLAGVQETQYF.

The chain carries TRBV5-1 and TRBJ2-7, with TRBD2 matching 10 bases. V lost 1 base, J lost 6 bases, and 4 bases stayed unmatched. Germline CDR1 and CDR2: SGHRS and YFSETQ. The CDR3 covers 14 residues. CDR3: CASSLTSGIVEQYF. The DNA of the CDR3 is TGCGCCAGCAGCTTGACTAGCGGGATTGTCGAGCAGTACTTC.

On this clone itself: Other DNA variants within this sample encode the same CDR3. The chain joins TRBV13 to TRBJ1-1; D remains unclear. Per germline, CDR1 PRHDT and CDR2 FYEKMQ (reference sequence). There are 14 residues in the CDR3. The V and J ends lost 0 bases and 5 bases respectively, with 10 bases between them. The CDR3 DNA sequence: TGTGCCAGCAGCTTAGGGACGGGAGGAACTGAAGCTTTCTTT. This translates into CASSLGTGGTEAFF.

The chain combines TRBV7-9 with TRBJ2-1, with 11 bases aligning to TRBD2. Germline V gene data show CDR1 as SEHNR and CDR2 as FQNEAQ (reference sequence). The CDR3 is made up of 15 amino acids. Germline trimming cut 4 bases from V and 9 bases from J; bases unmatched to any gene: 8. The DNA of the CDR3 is TGTGCCAGCAGCTCGGAACTAGCGGGAGCTACTGAGCAGTTCTTC. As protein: CASSSELAGATEQFF.

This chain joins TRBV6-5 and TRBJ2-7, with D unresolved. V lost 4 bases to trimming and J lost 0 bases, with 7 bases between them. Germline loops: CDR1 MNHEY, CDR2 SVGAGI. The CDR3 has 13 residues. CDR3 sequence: CASSLVSSYEQYF. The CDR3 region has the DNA TGTGCCAGCAGTTTAGTCAGCTCCTACGAGCAGTACTTC.

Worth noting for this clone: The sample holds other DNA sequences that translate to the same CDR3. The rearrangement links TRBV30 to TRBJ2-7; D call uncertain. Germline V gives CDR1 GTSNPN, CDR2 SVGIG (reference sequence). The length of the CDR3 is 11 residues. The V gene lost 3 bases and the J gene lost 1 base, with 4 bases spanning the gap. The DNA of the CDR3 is TGTGCCTGGAGCGAATCCTACGAGCAGTACTTC. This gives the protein CAWSESYEQYF.

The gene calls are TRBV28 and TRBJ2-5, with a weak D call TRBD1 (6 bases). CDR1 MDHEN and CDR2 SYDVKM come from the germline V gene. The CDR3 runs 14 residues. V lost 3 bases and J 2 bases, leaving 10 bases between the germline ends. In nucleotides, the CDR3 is TGTGCCAGCAGTTTCTATACAGGGCAAGAGACCCAGTACTTC. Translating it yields CASSFYTGQETQYF.

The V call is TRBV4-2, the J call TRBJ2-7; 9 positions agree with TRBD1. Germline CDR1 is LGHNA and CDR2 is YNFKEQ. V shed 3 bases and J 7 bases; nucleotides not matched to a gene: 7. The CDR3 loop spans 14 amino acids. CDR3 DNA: TGTGCCAGCAGCCAGGACAGGGGCCTATGGGAGCAGTACTTC. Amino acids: CASSQDRGLWEQYF.

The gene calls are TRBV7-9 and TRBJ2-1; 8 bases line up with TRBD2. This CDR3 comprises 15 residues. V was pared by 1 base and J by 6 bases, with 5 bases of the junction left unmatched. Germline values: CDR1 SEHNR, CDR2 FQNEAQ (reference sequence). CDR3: CASSLVVGGANEQFF. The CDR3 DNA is TGTGCCAGCAGCTTAGTCGTCGGGGGGGCCAATGAGCAGTTCTTC.

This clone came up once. DNA for the CDR3: TGCGCCAGCAGCTTGGGATCAGAGACCCAGTACTTC. As protein: CASSLGSETQYF. This chain uses TRBV5-1 with TRBJ2-5; D remains ambiguous. CDR3 size: 12 residues. V lost 0 bases and J 4 bases, leaving 4 bases between the germline ends. Germline values: CDR1 SGHRS, CDR2 YFSETQ.

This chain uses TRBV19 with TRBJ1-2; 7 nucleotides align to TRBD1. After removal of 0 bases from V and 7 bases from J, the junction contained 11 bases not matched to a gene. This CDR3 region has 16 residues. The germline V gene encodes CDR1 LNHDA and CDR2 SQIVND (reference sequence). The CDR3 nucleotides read TGTGCCAGTAGTATAGATCCTCCAGACAGGGCGGCTGGCTACACCTTC. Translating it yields CASSIDPPDRAAGYTF.

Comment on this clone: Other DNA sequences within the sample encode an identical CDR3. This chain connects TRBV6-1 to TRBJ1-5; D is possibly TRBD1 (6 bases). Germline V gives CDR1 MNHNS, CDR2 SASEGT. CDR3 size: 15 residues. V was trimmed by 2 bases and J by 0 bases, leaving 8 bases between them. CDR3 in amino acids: CASSEKQGSNQPQHF. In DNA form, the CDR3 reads TGTGCCAGCAGTGAAAAACAGGGTAGCAATCAGCCCCAGCATTTT.

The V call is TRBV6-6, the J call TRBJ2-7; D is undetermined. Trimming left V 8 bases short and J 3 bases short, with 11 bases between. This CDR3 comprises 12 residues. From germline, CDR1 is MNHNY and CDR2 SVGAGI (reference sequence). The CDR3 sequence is CASGSPRYEQYF. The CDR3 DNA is TGTGCCAGCGGTTCCCCTCGCTACGAGCAGTACTTC.

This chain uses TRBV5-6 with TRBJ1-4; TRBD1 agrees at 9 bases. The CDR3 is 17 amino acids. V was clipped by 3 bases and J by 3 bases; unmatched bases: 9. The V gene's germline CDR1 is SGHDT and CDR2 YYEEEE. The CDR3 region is CASSYETGGAANEKLFF. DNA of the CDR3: TGTGCCAGCAGCTACGAAACAGGGGGCGCAGCTAATGAAAAACTGTTTTTT.

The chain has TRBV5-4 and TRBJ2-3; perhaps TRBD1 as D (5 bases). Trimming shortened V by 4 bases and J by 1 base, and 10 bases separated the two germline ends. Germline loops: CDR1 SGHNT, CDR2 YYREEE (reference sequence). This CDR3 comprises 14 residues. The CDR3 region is CASSRGTGTDTQYF. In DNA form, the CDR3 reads TGTGCCAGCAGCAGGGGAACCGGCACAGATACGCAGTATTTT.

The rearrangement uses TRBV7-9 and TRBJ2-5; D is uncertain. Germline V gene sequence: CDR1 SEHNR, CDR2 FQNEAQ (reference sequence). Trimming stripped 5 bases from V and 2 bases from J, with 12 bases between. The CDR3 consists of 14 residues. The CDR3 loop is CASSPLIEQETQYF. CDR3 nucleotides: TGTGCCAGCAGCCCACTGATAGAGCAAGAGACCCAGTACTTC.

Written as DNA, the CDR3 is TGTGCCACCAGCAGGGCTGGACAGGGGTATTCACCCCTCCACTTT. Its protein product is CATSRAGQGYSPLHF. The chain recombines TRBV15 with TRBJ1-6; TRBD1 matches 9 bases. The length of the CDR3 is 15 residues. Unmatched junction bases numbered 5, after V lost 3 bases and J lost 8 bases. Per the germline V gene, CDR1 is LNHNV and CDR2 is YYDKDF (reference sequence).

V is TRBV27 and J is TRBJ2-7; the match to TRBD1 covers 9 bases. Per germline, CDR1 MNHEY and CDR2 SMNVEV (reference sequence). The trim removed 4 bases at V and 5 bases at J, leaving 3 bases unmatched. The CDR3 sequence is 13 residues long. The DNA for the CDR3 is TGTGCCAGCAGTTACGGACAGGGGAACGAGCAGTACTTC. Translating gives CASSYGQGNEQYF.

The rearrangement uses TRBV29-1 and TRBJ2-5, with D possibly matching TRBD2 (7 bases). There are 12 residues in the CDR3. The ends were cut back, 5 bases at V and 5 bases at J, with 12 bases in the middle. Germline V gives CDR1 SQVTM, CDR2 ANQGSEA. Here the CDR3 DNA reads TGCAGCGTTCTCAGGGGAGGGGAGACCCAGTACTTC. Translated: CSVLRGGETQYF.

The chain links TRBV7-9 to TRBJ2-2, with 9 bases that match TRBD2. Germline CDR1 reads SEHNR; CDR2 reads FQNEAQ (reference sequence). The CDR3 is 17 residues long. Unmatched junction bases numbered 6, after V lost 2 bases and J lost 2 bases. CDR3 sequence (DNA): TGTGCCAGCAGCTTACATCGCGGGAGGGCCAACACCGGGGAGCTGTTTTTT. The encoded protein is CASSLHRGRANTGELFF.

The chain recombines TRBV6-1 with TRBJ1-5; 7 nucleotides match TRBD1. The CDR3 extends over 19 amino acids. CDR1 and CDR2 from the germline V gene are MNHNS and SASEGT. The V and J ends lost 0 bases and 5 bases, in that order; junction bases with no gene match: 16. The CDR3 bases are TGTGCCAGCAGTGAAGCGCAGGGGGTCGCACGGCGGACCGATCAGCCCCAGCATTTT. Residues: CASSEAQGVARRTDQPQHF.

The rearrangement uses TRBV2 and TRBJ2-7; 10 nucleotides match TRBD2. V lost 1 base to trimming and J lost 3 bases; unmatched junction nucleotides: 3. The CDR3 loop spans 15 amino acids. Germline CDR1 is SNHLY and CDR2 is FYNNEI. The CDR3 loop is CASSEGLAGIYEQYF. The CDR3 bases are TGTGCCAGCAGTGAAGGACTAGCGGGCATCTACGAGCAGTACTTC.

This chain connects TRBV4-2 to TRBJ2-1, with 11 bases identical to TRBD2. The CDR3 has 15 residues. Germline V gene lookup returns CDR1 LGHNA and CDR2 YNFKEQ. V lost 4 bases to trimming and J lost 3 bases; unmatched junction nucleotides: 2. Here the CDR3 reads CASSPLAGDYNEQFF. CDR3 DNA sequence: TGTGCCAGCAGCCCACTAGCGGGGGACTACAATGAGCAGTTCTTC.

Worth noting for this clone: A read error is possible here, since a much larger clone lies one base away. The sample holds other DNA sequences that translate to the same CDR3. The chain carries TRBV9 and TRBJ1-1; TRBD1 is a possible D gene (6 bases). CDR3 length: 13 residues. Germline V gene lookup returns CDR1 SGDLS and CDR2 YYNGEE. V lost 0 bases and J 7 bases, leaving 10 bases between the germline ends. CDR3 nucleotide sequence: TGTGCCAGCAGCGTAGGAGGGGGGAGTGAAGCTTTCTTT. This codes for CASSVGGGSEAFF.